This TCR beta chain was sequenced for a study of blood T cell repertoires in COVID-19. The wider study: Samples taken during acute and convalescent COVID-19 were collected in the United States, Italy and Spain.

The authors' processing: For nucleated cells, counts were estimated from reference gene primer amplification. The repertoire was sequenced with immunoSEQ multiplex PCR; TCRdb's copy has only in-frame clones and lacks some. D and trimming come from the DNA, and the V and J calls and clone size come from that table. The data contain about 440,000 clones, roughly 88% of them singletons. Followed longitudinally, the Seattle patients had been enrolled during active infection. This clone was seen just once. The receptor was derived from a woman aged 45 to 65 with COVID-19, enrolled during active disease. What was sequenced was peripheral blood.

The CDR3 sequence: CATSDREETQYF. CDR3 DNA sequence: TGTGCCACCAGCGACAGGGAAGAGACCCAGTACTTC. The gene calls are TRBV24-1 and TRBJ2-5; TRBD1 matches 7 bases. CDR1 is KGHDR, CDR2 SFDVKD, per germline. Trimming removed 7 bases from V and 3 bases from J; junction bases left unmatched: 1. The CDR3 loop spans 12 amino acids.